This T cell receptor beta chain was recovered during a study of T cell responses to AZD1222 COVID-19 vaccine. The CDR3 covers 16 residues. Germline CDR1 reads MGHRA; CDR2 reads YSYEKL. V was pared by 1 base and J by 6 bases, with 7 bases of the junction left unmatched. The repertoire was sequenced with immunoSEQ multiplex PCR; TCRdb's copy has only in-frame clones and lacks some. The table records about 100,000 clones, roughly 90% of them present only once. Points from the study as a whole: Distributed over spike, vaccine-associated CD4 TCRs predominated at 160-218 and 743-854. At baseline, seropositivity was found in only a handful of AZD1222 recipients. Samples come after the peak T cell response, not at day 14.

As for this clone: The antigen is not known.

The clonotype comes from an adult in good health. The chain combines TRBV4-1 with TRBJ2-3; 10 bases map to TRBD1. Sample: peripheral blood, taken on day 0 of AZD1222 vaccination. The CDR3 spells CASSQVGTGVLDTQYF. Written as DNA, the CDR3 is TGCGCCAGCAGCCAAGTCGGGACAGGGGTTCTGGATACGCAGTATTTT.